A single sample gave rise to the 2 T cell receptor beta chains below, sequenced in a study of blood T cell repertoires in COVID-19. Using immunoSEQ multiplex PCR, the repertoire was profiled, and TCRdb retains in-frame clones only, with some absent. In the table there are fewer than 150,000 clones, 78% of which are singletons. Sequencing was carried out using peripheral blood. The receptors were sampled from a man in his 60s who had recovered from COVID-19.

V gene TRBV7-2 combines with J gene TRBJ2-1; D not resolved. CDR3 size: 11 residues. Germline CDR1 and CDR2: SGHTA and FQGNSA. V was cut by 6 bases and J by 3 bases, with 3 bases left in between. In DNA form, the CDR3 reads TGTGCCAGCAGTTACTACAATGAGCAGTTCTTC. It specifies CASSYYNEQFF.

The V gene is TRBV28, the J gene TRBJ1-2; D remains ambiguous. Trimming removed 5 bases at V and 8 bases at J, with 27 bases between. The CDR3 covers 17 residues. The germline V gene encodes CDR1 MDHEN and CDR2 SYDVKM. CDR3 sequence: CASSPPGGSLTKKGYTF. The CDR3, as DNA: TGTGCCAGCAGTCCGCCAGGAGGCAGCCTCACCAAGAAAGGCTACACCTTC.